This T cell receptor beta chain was found in a study of early T cells in non-severe SARS-CoV-2 infection. The overall study: Sequencing targeted bulk RNA from unsorted whole blood, leaving chains unpaired.

Points from the study as a whole: Lookups in VDJdb leaned toward anti-spike CD8 responses and missed private and CD4 specificities.

The protocol attached unique molecular identifiers to individual cDNA molecules. TCRdb fed the 5' RACE reads into MiXCR, producing one record per CDR3 protein. Of 97,000 or so distinct CDR3 sequences in the sample, approximately 14% were seen once. CDR1 and CDR2 (germline): MDHEN, SYDVKM. Trimming left V 7 bases short and J 2 bases short, with 11 bases between. This CDR3 is built from 13 residues. This clonotype was counted only a few times. Its antigen remains unknown. The sequence was obtained from an adult who was a healthcare worker with PCR-confirmed SARS-CoV-2 infection or an uninfected control (not recorded which). Sequencing was done on a sample of whole blood. The rearrangement joins TRBV28 to TRBJ1-1, with D perhaps TRBD1 (5 bases). CDR3 amino acids: CASMGTDNTEAFF. The CDR3 DNA follows: TGTGCCAGCATGGGGACTGATAACACTGAAGCTTTCTTT.